Listed here are 14 T cell receptor beta chains from one sample, sequenced in a study of cytotoxic CD8 clonotypes in ibrutinib-treated CLL (dated by TCRdb to the early 2020s). The library was made by the immunoSEQ multiplex PCR assay. TCRdb mirrors the immuneACCESS table, restricted to in-frame sequences. Some clones are absent from its copies; in checked studies, under half trace to an unresolved V gene, and the reason for the others is unknown. Counted in this sample were approximately 300,000 clones; roughly 85% of them appeared once. Clones ranked in the top ten supply approximately 7% of the sample. Sequencing used PBMCs, obtained before ibrutinib treatment. The receptors were sampled from a human donor with chronic lymphocytic leukemia.

The gene calls are TRBV11-2 and TRBJ1-2, with D tentatively TRBD1 (6 bases). This CDR3 comprises 15 residues. Trimming cost V 1 base and J 5 bases, with 14 bases left between them. From germline, CDR1 is SGHAT and CDR2 FQNNGV. CDR3: CASSLAGVGRYGYTF. CDR3 in DNA: TGTGCCAGCAGCTTAGCAGGGGTTGGAAGGTATGGCTACACCTTC.

The V gene is TRBV6-4, the J gene TRBJ2-7, with D uncertain. Trimming took 4 bases from V and 5 from J, leaving 15 bases between them. The germline V gene has CDR1 MRHNA and CDR2 SNTAGT. This CDR3 region has 14 residues. The CDR3 nucleotides read TGTGCCAGCAGTGTCGGACCTAACGTCAACGAGCAGTACTTC. Protein: CASSVGPNVNEQYF.

Details on this clone: The same CDR3 can be traced to other DNA sequences in this sample. CDR3 DNA sequence: TGTGCCACCAGCAGAGAGGTCTACAATGAGCAGTTCTTC. It specifies CATSREVYNEQFF. The chain employs TRBV15 and TRBJ2-1; D is ambiguous. The CDR3 contains 13 residues. Trimming took 0 bases from V and 3 from J, leaving 3 bases between them. Germline V CDR1 and CDR2: LNHNV, YYDKDF (reference sequence).

This chain joins TRBV27 and TRBJ1-5; maybe TRBD1 (6 bases). Trimming pared 1 base from V and 0 bases from J, leaving 10 bases between. This CDR3 has 16 amino acids. CDR1 and CDR2 from the germline V gene are MNHEY and SMNVEV (reference sequence). The CDR3 region is CASSLLGGLSNQPQHF. The DNA for the CDR3 is TGTGCCAGCAGTTTATTGGGGGGGCTTAGCAATCAGCCCCAGCATTTT.

This chain connects TRBV5-1 to TRBJ2-2, with 11 bases identical to TRBD2. The CDR3 is 16 amino acids. Germline V gives CDR1 SGHRS, CDR2 YFSETQ. The V segment lost 4 bases and the J segment 4 bases; nucleotides outside the gene matches: 6. The CDR3 nucleotides read TGCGCCAGCAGCGAGGGGCTAGCGGGGGGCACCGGGGAGCTGTTTTTT. Protein sequence: CASSEGLAGGTGELFF.

The genes are TRBV5-1 and TRBJ1-1; TRBD1 matches at 9 bases. The germline gives CDR1 SGHRS, CDR2 YFSETQ. V dropped 4 bases and J dropped 4; count of bases not matched to a gene: 5. The CDR3 is 14 residues long. The CDR3 nucleotides read TGCGCCAGCAGCCCCATGGGACAGGGCACTGAAGCTTTCTTT. Amino acid sequence: CASSPMGQGTEAFF.

The V and J genes are TRBV5-6 and TRBJ2-7; TRBD1 matches 9 bases. This CDR3 spans 15 amino acids. J lost 3 bases, V lost 4 bases, and 8 bases had no gene match. Germline V CDR1 and CDR2: SGHDT, YYEEEE. CDR3 nucleotide sequence: TGTGCCAGCAGCCCCACGGGACAGGGAAACTACGAGCAGTACTTC. Protein sequence: CASSPTGQGNYEQYF.

The CDR3: CASSLLASGDYEQYF. DNA for the CDR3: TGTGCCAGCAGCTTATTGGCTAGCGGGGATTACGAGCAGTACTTC. The chain employs TRBV7-9 and TRBJ2-7, with TRBD2 matching over 9 bases. Germline-derived CDR1 and CDR2 are SEHNR and FQNEAQ (reference sequence). V trimming: 2 bases; J trimming: 4 bases; junction bases outside the gene matches: 6. This CDR3 contains 15 residues.

The rearrangement uses TRBV7-2 and TRBJ2-7; 11 bases match TRBD2. The J segment lost 7 bases and the V segment lost 2 bases, leaving 7 bases of the junction unmatched. Germline V CDR1 and CDR2: SGHTA, FQGNSA. The CDR3 has 15 residues. CDR3 loop: CASSLRLAGKGEQYF. The CDR3 coding sequence is TGTGCCAGCAGCTTACGACTAGCGGGAAAGGGGGAGCAGTACTTC.

The sample holds one count of this clone. The chain has TRBV27 and TRBJ2-7; TRBD2 might be the D (6 bases). From germline, CDR1 is MNHEY and CDR2 SMNVEV (reference sequence). The CDR3 consists of 13 residues. Trimming took 6 bases from V and 4 from J, leaving 13 bases between them. CDR3 sequence: CASSRGYGYEQYF. CDR3 coding DNA: TGTGCCAGCAGCCGGGGGTACGGGTACGAGCAGTACTTC.

The chain has TRBV5-3 and TRBJ2-7; 12 positions agree with TRBD2. TRBV5-3 is sorted into the ORF group, with uncertain function. The CDR3 covers 17 residues. V shed 5 bases and J 3 bases; nucleotides not matched to a gene: 12. The CDR3: CARRFTLTSGRYYEQYF. CDR3 nucleotide sequence: TGTGCCAGAAGATTTACACTGACTAGCGGGAGATACTACGAGCAGTACTTC.

The chain employs TRBV5-4 and TRBJ2-4, with 10 positions matching TRBD2. Germline trimming cut 4 bases from V and 6 bases from J; bases unmatched to any gene: 10. This CDR3 region has 16 residues. Germline CDR1 SGHNT, CDR2 YYREEE (reference sequence). CDR3 in DNA: TGTGCCAGCAGCCACGGGCTAGCGGGAGCGGTAAACATTCAGTACTTC. This codes for CASSHGLAGAVNIQYF.

This clone appeared a single time. The gene calls are TRBV29-1 and TRBJ1-1, with TRBD1 matching over 8 bases. Trimming at V came to 7 bases and at J to 4 bases, leaving 8 bases not matched to a gene. Germline V CDR1 and CDR2: SQVTM, ANQGSEA. The CDR3 is 13 residues long. CDR3 sequence: CSAGQGGSTEAFF. The DNA of the CDR3 is TGCAGCGCAGGACAGGGCGGGAGCACTGAAGCTTTCTTT. The whole variable domain, filled in from reference TRBV29-1 and TRBJ1-1, reads SAVISQKPSRDICQRGTSLTIQCQVDSQVTMMFWYRQQPGQSLTLIATANQGSEATYESGFVIDKFPISRPNLTFSTLTVSNMSPEDSSIYLCSAGQGGSTEAFFGQGTRLTVV.

The chain uses TRBV6-5 and TRBJ2-7; 8 bases map to TRBD1. The V gene end was trimmed by 1 base and the J gene end by 2 bases; junction bases not matched to a gene: 4. CDR1 is MNHEY and CDR2 is SVGAGI in the germline V gene. The CDR3 loop spans 15 amino acids. CDR3 protein: CASSYLETGAYEQYF. CDR3 sequence (DNA): TGTGCCAGCAGTTACTTGGAGACAGGGGCCTACGAGCAGTACTTC.